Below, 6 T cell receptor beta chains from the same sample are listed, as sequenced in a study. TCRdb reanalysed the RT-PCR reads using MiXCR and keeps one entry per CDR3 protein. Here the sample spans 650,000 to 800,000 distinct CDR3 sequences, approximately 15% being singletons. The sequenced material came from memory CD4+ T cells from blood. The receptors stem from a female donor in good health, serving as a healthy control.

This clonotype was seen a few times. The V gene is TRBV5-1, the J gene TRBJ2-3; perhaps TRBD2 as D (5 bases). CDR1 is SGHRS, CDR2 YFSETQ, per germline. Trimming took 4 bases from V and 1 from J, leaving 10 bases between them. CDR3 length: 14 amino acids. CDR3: CASSDKRGTDTQYF. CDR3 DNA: TGCGCCAGCAGCGACAAGAGGGGCACAGATACGCAGTATTTT.

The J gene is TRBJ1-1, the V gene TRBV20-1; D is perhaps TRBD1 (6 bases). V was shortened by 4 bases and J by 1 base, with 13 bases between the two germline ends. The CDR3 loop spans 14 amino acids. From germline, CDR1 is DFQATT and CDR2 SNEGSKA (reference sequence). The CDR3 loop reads CSAIPGHPNTEAFF. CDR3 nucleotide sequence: TGCAGTGCTATCCCGGGACATCCGAACACTGAAGCTTTCTTT.

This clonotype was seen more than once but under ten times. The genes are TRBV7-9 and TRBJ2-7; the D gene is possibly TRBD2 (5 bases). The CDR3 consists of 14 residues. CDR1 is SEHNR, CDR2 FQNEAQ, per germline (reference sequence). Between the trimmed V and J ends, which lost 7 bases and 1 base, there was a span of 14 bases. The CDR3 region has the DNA TGTGCCAGCAAGCACCGGGGAAATTCCTACGAGCAGTACTTC. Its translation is CASKHRGNSYEQYF.

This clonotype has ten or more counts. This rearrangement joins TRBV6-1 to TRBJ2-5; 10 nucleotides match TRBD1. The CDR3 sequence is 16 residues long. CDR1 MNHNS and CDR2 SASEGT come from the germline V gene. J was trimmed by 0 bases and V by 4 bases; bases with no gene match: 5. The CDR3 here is CASSVTGGLNQETQYF. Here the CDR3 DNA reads TGTGCCAGCAGTGTGACAGGGGGCCTTAACCAAGAGACCCAGTACTTC.

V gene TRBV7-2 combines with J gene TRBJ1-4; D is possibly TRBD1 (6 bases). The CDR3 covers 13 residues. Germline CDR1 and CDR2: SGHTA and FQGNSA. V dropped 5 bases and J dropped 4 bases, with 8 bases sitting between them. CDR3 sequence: CASSEQGNEKLFF. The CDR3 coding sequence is TGTGCCAGCAGCGAACAGGGTAATGAAAAACTGTTTTTT.

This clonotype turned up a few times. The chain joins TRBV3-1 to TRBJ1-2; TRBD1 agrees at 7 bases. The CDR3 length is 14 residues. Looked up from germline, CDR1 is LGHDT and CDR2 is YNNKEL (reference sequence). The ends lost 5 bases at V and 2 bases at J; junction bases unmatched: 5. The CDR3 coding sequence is TGTGCCAGCAGCGCGGGACAGCTCAACTATGGCTACACCTTC. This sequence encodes CASSAGQLNYGYTF.